Listed below are T cell receptor beta chains from one sample, sequenced in a study of beta chain features in type 1 diabetes. Some clones are missing from TCRdb's copy, which holds only in-frame ones; the method was immunoSEQ multiplex PCR. Of around 450,000 clones detected, approximately 10% appear once; the ten largest clones hold approximately 0.05%. Sequenced material: naive CD4+ T cells from blood. These receptors originate from a woman younger than 30 in good health. The CDR3 runs from the conserved cysteine through the conserved F or W. The D gene is left open where the match is weak. Only part of the rows carry a size: once, few, many, or a class if the clone is expanded.

J gene	D gene	clone size	V gene	CDR3 DNA	CDR3 protein
TRBJ2-1	TRBD2	-	TRBV9	TGTGCCAGCAGCACCGGACTAGCTGAGGGCAGTGAGCAGTTCTTC	CASSTGLAEGSEQFF
TRBJ1-2	-	-	TRBV11-3	TGTGCCAGCAGCTTAAGTTCTGGGGGCGCGAGGGGCAGCTATGGCTACACCTTC	CASSLSSGGARGSYGYTF
TRBJ2-1	TRBD1	few	TRBV15	TGTGCCACCAGGAAAGGACAGGGAAGGGTTGAGCAGTTCTTC	CATRKGQGRVEQFF
TRBJ2-3	-	once	TRBV7-3	TGTGCCAGCAGCCCGGGGGACTCCACAGATACGCAGTATTTT	CASSPGDSTDTQYF
TRBJ1-2	-	few	TRBV14	TGTGCCAGCAGCCAAGGGACGGTGGATGGCTACACCTTC	CASSQGTVDGYTF
TRBJ2-3	-	few	TRBV7-8	TGTGCCAGCGGACGGGGCACAGATACGCAGTATTTT	CASGRGTDTQYF
TRBJ2-3	TRBD1	few	TRBV4-1	TGCGCCAGCAGCCAAGAAGGGACAGGGGGTGGGAGCACAGATACGCAGTATTTT	CASSQEGTGGGSTDTQYF
TRBJ2-4	-	-	TRBV9	TGTGCCAGCAGCGTAGGTTCGGGAAAAGCCAAAAACATTCAGTACTTC	CASSVGSGKAKNIQYF
TRBJ2-6	-	-	TRBV5-8	TGTGCCAGCAGCCTCCAACCGGGAGCAATTGGGGCCAACGTCCTGACTTTC	CASSLQPGAIGANVLTF
TRBJ2-5	TRBD1	few	TRBV28	TGTGCCAGCAGTCCCTCGGGACAGATAGAGACCCAGTACTTC	CASSPSGQIETQYF
TRBJ2-7	TRBD1	-	TRBV4-2	TGTGCCAGCAGCCGAGACTGGGACAGCTACGAGCAGTACTTC	CASSRDWDSYEQYF
TRBJ2-3	TRBD2	-	TRBV9	TGTGCCAGCAGCAAGCTTGGGGGAGGGCAAGGCAATACGCAGTATTTT	CASSKLGGGQGNTQYF
TRBJ2-3	-	few	TRBV7-3	TGTGCCAGCAGTCCTAAATATCACACAGATACGCAGTATTTT	CASSPKYHTDTQYF
TRBJ2-2	-	-	TRBV7-3	TGTGCCAGCAGCCCTTCTCAGAACACCGGGGAGCTGTTTTTT	CASSPSQNTGELFF
TRBJ1-1	-	few	TRBV23-1	TGCGCCAGCTCCGGCAGGCAGAACACTGAAGCTTTCTTT	CASSGRQNTEAFF
TRBJ2-1	TRBD2	-	TRBV27	TGTGCCAGCAGTTCCATTCCAGCGGGAGGGCCAGCTGAGCAGTTCTTC	CASSSIPAGGPAEQFF
TRBJ1-2	-	few	TRBV7-2	TGTGCCAGCAGCTTCCGGGACGGCCTTGGCTACACCTTC	CASSFRDGLGYTF
TRBJ2-2	-	-	TRBV30	TGTGCCTGGAAGCTTAGGGGAAACACCGGGGAGCTGTTTTTT	CAWKLRGNTGELFF
TRBJ1-2	TRBD1	-	TRBV5-4	TGTGCCAGCAGCCGCGAACAGGGGCGGAACTATGGCTACACCTTC	CASSREQGRNYGYTF
TRBJ2-2	-	-	TRBV7-3	TGTGCCAGCAGCTTCGGCAGGCAGAACACCGGGGAGCTGTTTTTT	CASSFGRQNTGELFF
TRBJ1-3	-	few	TRBV25-1	TGTGCCAGCGCAATCAGCGGGAGCCACACCATATATTTT	CASAISGSHTIYF
TRBJ2-7	-	-	TRBV5-1	TGCGCCAGCAGCTTGGGAGGCGTCTACGAGCAGTACTTC	CASSLGGVYEQYF
TRBJ1-1	-	-	TRBV7-9	TGTGCCAGCAGCTTATCCGCCCGGCATGAAGCTTTCTTT	CASSLSARHEAFF
TRBJ2-7	-	few	TRBV7-2	TGTGCCAGCAGCACCGTCGGGGCAGCACATTACGAGCAGTACTTC	CASSTVGAAHYEQYF
TRBJ1-2	TRBD1	once	TRBV28	TGTGCCAGCACCGACAGGGTCTATGGCTACACCTTC	CASTDRVYGYTF
TRBJ1-1	-	-	TRBV7-2	TGTGCCAGCAGCTCGAGGGGATTCGCGAACACTGAAGCTTTCTTT	CASSSRGFANTEAFF
TRBJ1-4	-	-	TRBV4-1	TGCGCCAGCAGCCAGCTGGGACCGACTAATGAAAAACTGTTTTTT	CASSQLGPTNEKLFF
TRBJ2-1	-	-	TRBV7-9	TGTGCCAGCAGCCTCCAGCCGTACAATGAGCAGTTCTTC	CASSLQPYNEQFF
TRBJ1-1	TRBD1	few	TRBV14	TGTGCCAGCAGCCAGAGGGACAGGGGGCTTGTGAACACTGAAGCTTTCTTT	CASSQRDRGLVNTEAFF
TRBJ1-1	-	-	TRBV13	TGTGCCAGCAGCTTACTGGGGTGGGGAAAGAACACTGAAGCTTTCTTT	CASSLLGWGKNTEAFF
TRBJ1-1	-	few	TRBV7-9	TGTGCCAGCAGCTTAGCGACAGAGAACACTGAAGCTTTCTTT	CASSLATENTEAFF
TRBJ2-2	-	-	TRBV5-4	TGTGCCAGCAGCTTGGACAGAAACACCGGGGAGCGGTTTTTT	CASSLDRNTGERFF
TRBJ2-7	-	few	TRBV7-3	TGTGCCAGCAGCCTCACAGCGACCTACGAGCAGTACTTC	CASSLTATYEQYF
TRBJ1-5	-	few	TRBV2	TGTGCCAGCAGCAGAACACTGGGCAATCAGCCCCAGCATTTT	CASSRTLGNQPQHF
TRBJ2-1	TRBD2	few	TRBV7-8	TGTGCCAGCAGCTCCACGGGAGGCACAACCTACAATGAGCAGTTCTTC	CASSSTGGTTYNEQFF
TRBJ1-2	-	-	TRBV7-2	TGTGCCAGCAGCTTTACAGGGAACTATGGCTACACCTTC	CASSFTGNYGYTF
TRBJ2-2	-	-	TRBV7-2	TGTGCCAGCACCCGCCGAAACACCGGGGAGCTGTTTTTT	CASTRRNTGELFF
TRBJ2-1	-	-	TRBV6-5	TGTGCCAGCAATACCGGTCAGGGAGGTGAGCAGTTCTTC	CASNTGQGGEQFF
TRBJ1-4	-	-	TRBV15	TGTGCCACCAGCAGAGAGCAGGGATACGGTGAAAAACTGTTTTTT	CATSREQGYGEKLFF
TRBJ2-5	-	few	TRBV5-4	TGTGCCAGCAGCTCAGGGCGGGAGACCCAGTACTTC	CASSSGRETQYF
TRBJ1-4	-	once	TRBV6-6	TGTGCCAGCAGCCTTGAGGAGGCAACTAATGAAAAACTGTTTTTT	CASSLEEATNEKLFF